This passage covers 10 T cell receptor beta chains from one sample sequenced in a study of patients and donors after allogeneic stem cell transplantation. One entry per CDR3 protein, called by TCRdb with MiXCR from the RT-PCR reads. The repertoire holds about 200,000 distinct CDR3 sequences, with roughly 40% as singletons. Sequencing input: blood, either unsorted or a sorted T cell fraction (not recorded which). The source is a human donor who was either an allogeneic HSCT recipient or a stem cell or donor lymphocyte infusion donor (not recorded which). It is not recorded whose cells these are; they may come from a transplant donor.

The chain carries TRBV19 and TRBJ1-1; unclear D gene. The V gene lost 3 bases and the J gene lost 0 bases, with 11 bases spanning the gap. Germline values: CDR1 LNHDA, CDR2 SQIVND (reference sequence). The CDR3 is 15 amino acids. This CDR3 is CASSIGVTMNTEAFF. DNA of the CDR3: TGTGCCAGTAGTATCGGGGTTACCATGAACACTGAAGCTTTCTTT.

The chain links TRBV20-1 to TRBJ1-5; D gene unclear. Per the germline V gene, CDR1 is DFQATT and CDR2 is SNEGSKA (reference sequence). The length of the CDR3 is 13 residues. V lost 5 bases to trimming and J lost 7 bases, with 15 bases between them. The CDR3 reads CSAHGGVGQPQHF. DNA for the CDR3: TGCAGTGCTCACGGTGGGGTTGGGCAGCCCCAGCATTTT.

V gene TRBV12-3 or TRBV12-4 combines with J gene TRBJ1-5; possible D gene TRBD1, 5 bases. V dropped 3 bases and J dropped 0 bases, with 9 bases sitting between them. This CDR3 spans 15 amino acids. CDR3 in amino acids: CASSFGTHSNQPQHF. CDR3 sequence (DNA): TGTGCCAGCAGTTTTGGGACGCATAGCAATCAGCCCCAGCATTTT.

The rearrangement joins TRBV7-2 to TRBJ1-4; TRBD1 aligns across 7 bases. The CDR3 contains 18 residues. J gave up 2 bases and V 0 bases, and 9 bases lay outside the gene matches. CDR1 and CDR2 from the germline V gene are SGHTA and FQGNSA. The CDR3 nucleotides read TGTGCCAGCAGCTTAGCTGGTCAGGGGGTTAGGACTAATGAAAAACTGTTTTTT. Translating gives CASSLAGQGVRTNEKLFF. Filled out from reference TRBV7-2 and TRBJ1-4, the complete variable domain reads GAGVSQSPSNKVTEKGKDVELRCDPISGHTALYWYRQSLGQGLEFLIYFQGNSAPDKSGLPSDRFSAERTGGSVSTLTIQRTQQEDSAVYLCASSLAGQGVRTNEKLFFGSGTQLSVL.

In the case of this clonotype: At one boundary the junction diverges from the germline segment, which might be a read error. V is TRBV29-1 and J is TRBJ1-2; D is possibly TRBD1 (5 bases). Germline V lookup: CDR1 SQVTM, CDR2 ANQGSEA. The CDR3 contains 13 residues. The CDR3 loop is CSVKDDSGPSSLF. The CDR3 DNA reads TGCAGCGTTAAGGACGACAGCGGGCCCAGTTCCCTCTTC.

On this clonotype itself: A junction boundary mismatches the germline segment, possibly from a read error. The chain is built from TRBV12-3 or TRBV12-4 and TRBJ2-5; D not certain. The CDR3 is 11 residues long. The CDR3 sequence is CACSPKETQYF. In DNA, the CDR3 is TGTGCCTGCAGTCCCAAAGAGACCCAGTACTTC.

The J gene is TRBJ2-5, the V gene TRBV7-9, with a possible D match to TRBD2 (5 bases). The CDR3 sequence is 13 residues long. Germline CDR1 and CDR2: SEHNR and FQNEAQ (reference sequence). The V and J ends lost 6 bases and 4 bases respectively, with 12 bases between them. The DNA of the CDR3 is TGTGCCAGCAGGCGTAGCGCCGGAGAGACCCAGTACTTC. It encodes CASRRSAGETQYF.

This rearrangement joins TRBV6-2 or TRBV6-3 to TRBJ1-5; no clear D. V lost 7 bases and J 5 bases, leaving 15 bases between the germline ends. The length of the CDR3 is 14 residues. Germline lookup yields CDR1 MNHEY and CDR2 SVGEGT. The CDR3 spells CASTKRGVDQPQHF. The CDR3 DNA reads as TGTGCCAGCACTAAACGGGGTGTTGATCAGCCCCAGCATTTT.

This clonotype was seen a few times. The CDR3 DNA reads TGTGCCAGCAGTCCCCCGACAGGGGCTAACACCGGGGAGCTGTTTTTT. This translates into CASSPPTGANTGELFF. The chain uses TRBV28 and TRBJ2-2; TRBD1 agrees at 8 bases. Per germline, CDR1 MDHEN and CDR2 SYDVKM. The J segment lost 2 bases and the V segment lost 5 bases, leaving 7 bases of the junction unmatched. The CDR3 consists of 16 residues. Using reference TRBV28 and TRBJ2-2 for the parts outside the CDR3, the full variable domain is DVKVTQSSRYLVKRTGEKVFLECVQDMDHENMFWYRQDPGLGLRLIYFSYDVKMKEKGDIPEGYSVSREKKERFSLILESASTNQTSMYLCASSPPTGANTGELFFGEGSRLTVL.

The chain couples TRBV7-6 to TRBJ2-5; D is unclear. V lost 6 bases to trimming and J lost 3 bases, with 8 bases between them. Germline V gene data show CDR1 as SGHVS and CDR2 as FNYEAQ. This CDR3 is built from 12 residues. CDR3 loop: CASSSQEETQYF. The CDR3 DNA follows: TGTGCCAGCAGTTCTCAGGAAGAGACCCAGTACTTC. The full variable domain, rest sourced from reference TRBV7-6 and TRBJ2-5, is GAGVSQSPRYKVTKRGQDVALRCDPISGHVSLYWYRQALGQGPEFLTYFNYEAQQDKSGLPNDRFSAERPEGSISTLTIQRTEQRDSAMYRCASSSQEETQYFGPGTRLLVL.